This T cell receptor beta chain was retrieved from a study of T cell clusters in autoimmune cytopenias. TRB rearrangements were amplified by touch-down multiplex PCR with mixed TRB-A/B primers. From its re-call of the multiplex PCR reads, TCRdb lists each CDR3 protein once, without DNA. This listing includes over 7,500 distinct CDR3 sequences. In regard to this clonotype: What it binds is unknown.

The V gene's germline CDR1 is SGHRS and CDR2 YFSETQ. The CDR3 has 15 amino acids. Some 40,000 genome equivalents of blood DNA were amplified for TRB. Whole-study findings and limits: Comparing secondary cytopenia with chronic lymphocytic leukemia showed no cluster-lack signature, apparently masked by lymphoma repertoire. Clustering suggested that physiological T cell clusters were missing in primary autoimmune cytopenia patients. The T cell clusters were defined only in silico, without experimental functional validation.

Specimen: peripheral blood. The TCR comes from a human donor with an autoimmune cytopenia or autoimmune hepatitis (not recorded which). The chain links TRBV5-1 to TRBJ1-4. The CDR3 loop reads CASSSAGTLNEKLFF.